Listed here are 27 T cell receptor beta chains from one sample, sequenced in a study of blood T cell repertoires in COVID-19. The data were produced by immunoSEQ multiplex PCR, yet TCRdb's version contains in-frame clones alone and is incomplete. The sample yields about 240,000 clones, around 85% seen once. The sequenced sample was peripheral blood. The receptor source for this set is a man between 60 and 75 years old with acute or convalescent COVID-19.

V usage is TRBV9 and J usage is TRBJ2-1; the match to TRBD2 covers 9 bases. The V gene end was trimmed by 8 bases and the J gene end by 4 bases; junction bases not matched to a gene: 13. Germline V CDR1 and CDR2: SGDLS, YYNGEE. This CDR3 spans 16 amino acids. The CDR3 sequence is CASTRSGRTGYNEQFF. In DNA form, the CDR3 reads TGTGCCAGTACTCGCAGCGGGAGGACGGGATACAATGAGCAGTTCTTC.

The rearrangement joins TRBV25-1 to TRBJ2-7; TRBD1 agrees at 7 bases. V dropped 7 bases and J dropped 5; count of bases not matched to a gene: 8. Germline V gene sequence: CDR1 MGHDK, CDR2 SYGVNS. This CDR3 spans 13 amino acids. CDR3: CASTLTGSHEQYF. In nucleotides, the CDR3 is TGTGCCAGCACTCTGACAGGGTCCCACGAGCAGTACTTC.

This clone was picked up a small number of times. V and J are TRBV10-3 and TRBJ1-2, with 9 bases that match TRBD1. The germline V gene encodes CDR1 ENHRY and CDR2 SYGVKD. This CDR3 is 19 amino acids long. J lost 0 bases, V lost 2 bases, and 13 bases had no gene match. The CDR3 DNA sequence: TGTGCCATCAGTGAGCCCAAGGGACAGGGAGGGGGCACTAACTATGGCTACACCTTC. Translation gives CAISEPKGQGGGTNYGYTF.

In its sample, this clone was seen once. The chain has TRBV6-5 and TRBJ1-1; no definite D call. The germline CDR1 and CDR2 sequences are MNHEY and SVGAGI. The CDR3 is 14 residues long. V gave up 6 bases and J gave up 6 bases, with 17 bases separating them. CDR3 DNA: TGTGCCAGCAGGGGGAGGGTGGGGATTCCTGAAGCTTTCTTT. Its translation: CASRGRVGIPEAFF.

V usage is TRBV4-2 and J usage is TRBJ2-7; TRBD2 aligns across 13 bases. J gave up 6 bases and V 4 bases, and 9 bases lay outside the gene matches. The CDR3 totals 16 residues. Per the germline V gene, CDR1 is LGHNA and CDR2 is YNFKEQ. Here the CDR3 DNA reads TGTGCCAGCAGCCGCGGACTAGCGGGAGTATCCCTCGAGCAGTACTTC. As protein: CASSRGLAGVSLEQYF.

J is TRBJ1-2 and V is TRBV12-3 or TRBV12-4; possible D gene TRBD1, 5 bases. The CDR3 loop spans 13 amino acids. V lost 10 bases to trimming and J lost 6 bases, with 18 bases between them. CDR3: CATTLGQGNGYTF. CDR3 coding DNA: TGTGCCACCACCCTGGGGCAGGGCAATGGCTACACCTTC.

V is TRBV28 and J is TRBJ2-6; 9 bases align to TRBD1. The J segment lost 0 bases and the V segment lost 4 bases, leaving 16 bases of the junction unmatched. The CDR3 runs 21 residues. CDR1 is MDHEN, CDR2 SYDVKM, per germline. The CDR3 region is CASSSRWTGVSLNSGANVLTF. In DNA form, the CDR3 reads TGTGCCAGCAGTTCGAGATGGACAGGGGTCTCCCTTAACTCTGGGGCCAACGTCCTGACTTTC.

V is TRBV18 and J is TRBJ1-2; D might be TRBD1 (6 bases). V was shortened by 3 bases and J by 4 bases, with 6 bases between the two germline ends. In germline, CDR1 is KGHSH, CDR2 LQKENI. The CDR3 spans 12 residues. The DNA for the CDR3 is TGTGCCAGCTCACCGGACAGCTATGGCTACACCTTC. It is translated as CASSPDSYGYTF.

The chain carries TRBV27 and TRBJ1-5; 10 positions agree with TRBD1. The CDR3 contains 17 residues. Per the germline V gene, CDR1 is MNHEY and CDR2 is SMNVEV (reference sequence). Losses at the gene ends were 4 bases for V and 2 bases for J; bases not matched to a gene: 8. This chain's CDR3 is CASSSTSGQGGNQPQHF. The CDR3 DNA reads TGTGCCAGCAGTTCCACCTCCGGACAGGGGGGCAATCAGCCCCAGCATTTT.

The chain couples TRBV5-6 to TRBJ1-1; D ambiguous. This CDR3 spans 13 amino acids. Trimming removed 4 bases from V and 3 bases from J, with 10 bases in between. From germline, CDR1 is SGHDT and CDR2 YYEEEE. The CDR3 protein is CASSPDIYTEAFF. For the CDR3, the DNA is TGTGCCAGCAGCCCAGACATCTACACTGAAGCTTTCTTT.

CDR3 nucleotides: TGTGCCAGTATTTCTCGACTAGCGGGAGACCCAGATACGCAGTATTTT. Protein product: CASISRLAGDPDTQYF. The V call is TRBV19, the J call TRBJ2-3, with 12 bases aligning to TRBD2. CDR3 length: 16 amino acids. Germline CDR1 is LNHDA and CDR2 is SQIVND (reference sequence). Trimming at V came to 7 bases and at J to 4 bases, leaving 9 bases not matched to a gene.

The genes are TRBV29-1 and TRBJ1-2; possible D gene TRBD1, 5 bases. V lost 7 bases to trimming and J lost 6 bases, with 12 bases between them. Germline V gene sequence: CDR1 SQVTM, CDR2 ANQGSEA. The CDR3 sequence is 11 residues long. CDR3 nucleotides: TGCAGCGCTTCCCGGGGGGATGGCTACACCTTC. It is translated as CSASRGDGYTF.

Only one count was recorded for this clone. V is TRBV6-2 or TRBV6-3 and J is TRBJ2-1; TRBD2 matches at 11 bases. The CDR3 consists of 15 residues. V lost 5 bases and J lost 6; bases outside the gene matches: 6. Germline V gives CDR1 MNHEY, CDR2 SVGEGT. The CDR3 DNA sequence: TGTGCCAGCAGTCCGATAGCGGGAGGGCCCAATGAGCAGTTCTTC. Amino acid sequence: CASSPIAGGPNEQFF.

As for this clone: This may arise from a read error, as a much more abundant clone is one base away. This sample includes further DNA sequences coding for the same CDR3. This chain links TRBV11-2 with TRBJ1-1; 8 nucleotides match TRBD1. CDR3 size: 13 residues. Germline CDR1 and CDR2: SGHAT and FQNNGV. The ends lost 3 bases at V and 3 bases at J; junction bases unmatched: 0. The DNA of the CDR3 is TGTGCCAGCAGCTTGGACAGGGACACTGAAGCTTTCTTT. This sequence encodes CASSLDRDTEAFF.

The rearrangement uses TRBV27 and TRBJ2-7; TRBD1 agrees at 8 bases. The germline CDR1 and CDR2 sequences are MNHEY and SMNVEV (reference sequence). After removal of 6 bases from V and 3 bases from J, the junction contained 10 bases not matched to a gene. This CDR3 has 15 residues. In nucleotides, the CDR3 is TGTGCCAGCAGACGTCGGACAGGGAATAGCTACGAGCAGTACTTC. Its translation: CASRRRTGNSYEQYF.

The chain links TRBV28 to TRBJ2-5; tentative D call: TRBD1 (5 bases). Germline values: CDR1 MDHEN, CDR2 SYDVKM. The CDR3 totals 14 residues. The V end lost 6 bases, the J end lost 0 bases, and 11 bases lay between the germline ends. CDR3 in amino acids: CASRNYRYQETQYF. As DNA, the CDR3 is TGTGCCAGCAGGAACTACAGGTACCAAGAGACCCAGTACTTC.

The chain links TRBV5-5 to TRBJ2-7, with 9 bases aligning to TRBD1. J was trimmed by 0 bases and V by 4 bases; bases with no gene match: 8. Germline V gives CDR1 SGHKS, CDR2 YYEKEE (reference sequence). This CDR3 has 16 amino acids. The CDR3 DNA is TGTGCCAGCAGCCCCTACCGGGACAGGGCCTCCTACGAGCAGTACTTC. Amino acids: CASSPYRDRASYEQYF.

The chain joins TRBV3-1 (or the pseudogene TRBV3-2) to TRBJ1-2, with a tentative D call TRBD1 (6 bases). There are 14 residues in the CDR3. The germline V gene has CDR1 LGHDT and CDR2 YNNKEL (reference sequence). Trimming cost V 1 base and J 7 bases, with 13 bases left between them. The CDR3, as DNA: TGTGCCAGCAGCCAAGTAGCAGGGGACGCTGGCTACACCTTC. Translated, it gives CASSQVAGDAGYTF.

The chain uses TRBV28 and TRBJ1-6; TRBD1 matches at 10 bases. Germline CDR1 and CDR2: MDHEN and SYDVKM. V lost 6 bases, J lost 9 bases, and 14 bases stayed unmatched. The CDR3 covers 17 residues. The CDR3 is CASRSGTGVAYRSPLHF. The CDR3 DNA is TGTGCCAGCAGATCCGGGACAGGGGTTGCGTACCGTTCACCCCTCCACTTT.

This clone has a handful of counts. The chain links TRBV9 to TRBJ2-1; 12 positions match TRBD2. The V gene end was trimmed by 0 bases and the J gene end by 4 bases; junction bases not matched to a gene: 11. The CDR3 has 19 residues. CDR1 is SGDLS and CDR2 is YYNGEE in the germline V gene. CDR3 amino acids: CASSVGGLAGPLGYNEQFF. The CDR3 DNA reads TGTGCCAGCAGCGTAGGAGGACTAGCGGGACCTCTGGGGTACAATGAGCAGTTCTTC. Combining the CDR3 with reference TRBV9 and TRBJ2-1 gives the whole variable domain DSGVTQTPKHLITATGQRVTLRCSPRSGDLSVYWYQQSLDQGLQFLIQYYNGEERAKGNILERFSAQQFPDLHSELNLSSLELGDSALYFCASSVGGLAGPLGYNEQFFGPGTRLTVL.

The chain combines TRBV6-6 with TRBJ2-5; TRBD1 matches 7 bases. The germline V gene encodes CDR1 MNHNY and CDR2 SVGAGI (reference sequence). The CDR3 is 15 residues long. Unmatched junction bases numbered 6, after V lost 2 bases and J lost 3 bases. DNA for the CDR3: TGTGCCAGCAGTTACGGGATCACAGGGGAAGAGACCCAGTACTTC. Translated: CASSYGITGEETQYF.

The table lists this clone with a count of one. The chain uses TRBV11-3 and TRBJ2-1; D not resolved. This CDR3 region has 15 residues. The ends were cut back, 0 bases at V and 2 bases at J, with 8 bases in the middle. The germline CDR1 and CDR2 sequences are SGHNT and YENEEA. The CDR3 region is CASSLEGLAYNEQFF. The CDR3 DNA is TGTGCCAGCAGCTTAGAAGGCCTAGCCTACAATGAGCAGTTCTTC.

The chain employs TRBV5-8 and TRBJ2-3, with D possibly being TRBD1 (6 bases). The CDR3 is 15 residues long. Trimming shortened V by 4 bases and J by 1 base, and 13 bases separated the two germline ends. Germline assignment: CDR1 SGHTS and CDR2 YDEGEE. The CDR3 nucleotides are TGTGCCAGCAGCATACACAGGGTTGGCACAGATACGCAGTATTTT. Protein: CASSIHRVGTDTQYF.

The chain employs TRBV3-1 (or the pseudogene TRBV3-2) and TRBJ2-7; D perhaps matches TRBD1 (5 bases). V shed 2 bases and J shed 6 bases, with 14 bases lying between them. Germline V CDR1 and CDR2: LGHDT, YNNKEL (reference sequence). The CDR3 is 14 amino acids. CDR3 region: CASSQTDNLGEQYF. In nucleotides, the CDR3 is TGTGCCAGCAGCCAAACGGACAATCTTGGCGAGCAGTACTTC.

This chain uses TRBV28 with TRBJ2-1; 11 nucleotides line up with TRBD2. The V gene end was trimmed by 5 bases and the J gene end by 4 bases; junction bases not matched to a gene: 10. Germline V lookup: CDR1 MDHEN, CDR2 SYDVKM. The CDR3 has 17 amino acids. CDR3: CASSPPPGTSGYNEQFF. The CDR3 coding sequence is TGTGCCAGCAGTCCTCCCCCCGGGACTAGCGGATACAATGAGCAGTTCTTC.

The J gene is TRBJ2-1, the V gene TRBV11-2; TRBD2 agrees at 7 bases. CDR1 and CDR2 (germline): SGHAT, FQNNGV. With 5 bases clipped from V and 4 bases from J, the junction kept 5 bases outside the gene matches. This CDR3 is 14 amino acids long. CDR3: CASSPGAGYNEQFF. The CDR3 DNA sequence: TGTGCCAGCAGCCCAGGAGCGGGGTACAATGAGCAGTTCTTC.

This rearrangement joins TRBV28 to TRBJ1-6, with 9 bases aligning to TRBD1. Germline CDR1 and CDR2: MDHEN and SYDVKM. V lost 7 bases and J lost 7; bases outside the gene matches: 8. The CDR3 is made up of 15 amino acids. CDR3 DNA: TGTGCCAGCACTCTGGCCGGACAGGGGAATTCACCCCTCCACTTT. This gives the protein CASTLAGQGNSPLHF.